The clone carrying this TCR beta chain was observed a single time. Its antigen is not identified. This PCR relied on a set of 60 Vbeta primers and 13 Jbeta primers. Data came from immunoSEQ multiplex PCR; TCRdb stores just in-frame clones and leaves some out. This sample has about 73,000 clones; over 70% occur once, and the top ten carry around 11%. This specimen comes from a study of cytomegalovirus exposure and HLA in healthy donors. Study-level results: A few of the chains that were CMV-associated were confirmed in vitro to be specific for CMV antigens.

V gave up 5 bases and J gave up 5 bases; unmatched junction bases: 17. The CDR3 runs 19 residues. Germline V gene sequence: CDR1 SGHDN, CDR2 FVKESK. V is TRBV14 and J is TRBJ2-1, with 11 bases fitting TRBD2. The receptor's source is a man between 65 and 85 years old in good health and CMV-seronegative. The sample was PBMCs. The CDR3 DNA reads TGTGCCAGCAGCAACCCAACTAGCGGGAGTAAATTTCACGACAATGAGCAGTTCTTC. Its translation: CASSNPTSGSKFHDNEQFF.